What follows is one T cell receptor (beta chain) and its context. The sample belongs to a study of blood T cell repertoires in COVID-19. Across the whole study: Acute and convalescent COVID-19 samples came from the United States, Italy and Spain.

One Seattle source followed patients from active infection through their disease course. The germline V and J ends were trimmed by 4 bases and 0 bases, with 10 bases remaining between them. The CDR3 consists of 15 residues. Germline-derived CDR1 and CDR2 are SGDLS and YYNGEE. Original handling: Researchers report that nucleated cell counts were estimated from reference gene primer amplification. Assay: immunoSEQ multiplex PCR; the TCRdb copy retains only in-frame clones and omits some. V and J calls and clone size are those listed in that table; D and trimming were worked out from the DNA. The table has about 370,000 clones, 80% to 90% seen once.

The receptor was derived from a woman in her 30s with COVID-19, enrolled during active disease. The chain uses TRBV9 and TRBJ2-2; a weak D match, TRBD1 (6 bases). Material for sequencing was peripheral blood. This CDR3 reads CASSFGQPNTGELFF. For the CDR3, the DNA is TGTGCCAGCAGCTTCGGACAGCCGAACACCGGGGAGCTGTTTTTT.